Following are 17 T cell receptor beta chains from one sample sequenced in a study of blood T cell repertoires in COVID-19. Produced via immunoSEQ multiplex PCR; TCRdb's table is partial and in-frame only. This sample has over 150,000 clones; about 85% occur once, and the top ten carry 6.2%. The source material was PBMCs or T cells enriched from blood (not recorded which). The receptors originated from a man aged 35-49 years who had recovered from COVID-19.

The V call is TRBV19, the J call TRBJ2-2; tentatively, D is TRBD1 (6 bases). Germline V CDR1 and CDR2: LNHDA, SQIVND (reference sequence). V lost 6 bases and J lost 4, with 12 bases in between. This CDR3 region has 14 residues. The CDR3 reads CASRPQGFTGELFF. CDR3 nucleotides: TGTGCCAGTAGGCCACAGGGATTCACCGGGGAGCTGTTTTTT.

This clone was seen just once. The chain combines TRBV6-5 with TRBJ1-5; D remains ambiguous. The length of the CDR3 is 15 residues. V shed 5 bases and J shed 0 bases, with 11 bases lying between them. The germline CDR1 and CDR2 sequences are MNHEY and SVGAGI. The CDR3 region has the DNA TGTGCCAGCAGTACCCGAGGTAATAGCAATCAGCCCCAGCATTTT. It yields the protein CASSTRGNSNQPQHF.

The chain recombines TRBV24-1 with TRBJ2-2; TRBD2 agrees at 8 bases. Germline assignment: CDR1 KGHDR and CDR2 SFDVKD. The trim removed 9 bases at V and 9 bases at J, leaving 14 bases unmatched. This CDR3 spans 15 amino acids. CDR3 sequence: CATAPGGGPSRELFF. The CDR3 DNA sequence: TGTGCCACCGCCCCGGGGGGGGGACCGTCTAGGGAGCTGTTTTTT.

The J gene is TRBJ2-7, the V gene TRBV13; the match to TRBD1 covers 10 bases. CDR1 and CDR2 from the germline V gene are PRHDT and FYEKMQ (reference sequence). With V trimmed by 4 bases and J by 3 bases, 3 bases remained unmatched. CDR3 length equals 14 residues. The CDR3 reads CASSSRTGGYEQYF. DNA of the CDR3: TGTGCCAGCAGCTCCCGGACAGGGGGCTACGAGCAGTACTTC.

CDR3 region: CATGYMNTEAFF. The DNA of the CDR3 is TGTGCCACAGGTTATATGAACACTGAAGCTTTCTTT. The chain employs TRBV28 and TRBJ1-1; D gene uncertain. CDR1 and CDR2 (germline): MDHEN, SYDVKM. The CDR3 spans 12 residues. Deletions cut 10 bases from V and 0 bases from J, with 9 bases between.

This chain connects TRBV29-1 to TRBJ1-1; D is undetermined. The CDR3 runs 12 residues. V was clipped by 4 bases and J by 1 base, with 7 bases between them. Germline-derived CDR1 and CDR2 are SQVTM and ANQGSEA. The CDR3 here is CSVARRNTEAFF. As DNA, the CDR3 is TGCAGCGTTGCTAGAAGGAACACTGAAGCTTTCTTT.

The rearrangement joins TRBV2 to TRBJ2-3; the D is unclear. Germline CDR1 and CDR2: SNHLY and FYNNEI. V lost 3 bases and J 4 bases, leaving 5 bases between the germline ends. The CDR3 is 12 residues long. The CDR3 sequence is CASSDDSDTQYF. In nucleotides, the CDR3 is TGTGCCAGCAGTGACGACTCAGATACGCAGTATTTT.

The chain is built from TRBV24-1 and TRBJ2-1; 12 nucleotides match TRBD1. V was clipped by 6 bases and J by 6 bases; unmatched bases: 5. This CDR3 contains 15 residues. From germline, CDR1 is KGHDR and CDR2 SFDVKD. This chain's CDR3 is CATSSGQGASNEQFF. In DNA, the CDR3 is TGTGCCACCAGTTCGGGACAGGGGGCCTCCAATGAGCAGTTCTTC.

The chain carries TRBV28 and TRBJ2-7; D unresolved. Germline-derived CDR1 and CDR2 are MDHEN and SYDVKM. This CDR3 contains 10 residues. Deletions cut 6 bases from V and 5 bases from J, with 5 bases between. CDR3 in DNA: TGTGCCAGCAGAAGAGACGAGCAGTACTTC. Translation: CASRRDEQYF.

In nucleotides, the CDR3 is TGTGCCAGCAGCTTAGGACAGACCTCGGGACAGCCCCAGCATTTT. This encodes CASSLGQTSGQPQHF. The chain couples TRBV5-8 to TRBJ1-5, with D perhaps TRBD1 (6 bases). The V end lost 2 bases, the J end lost 7 bases, and 16 bases lay between the germline ends. The CDR3 is 15 amino acids. The germline V gene encodes CDR1 SGHTS and CDR2 YDEGEE. The full variable domain, with the rest looked up from reference TRBV5-8 and TRBJ1-5, is EAGVTQSPTHLIKTRGQQATLRCSPISGHTSVYWYQQALGLGLQFLLWYDEGEERNRGNFPPRFSGRQFPNYSSELNVNALELEDSALYLCASSLGQTSGQPQHFGDGTRLSIL.

The rearrangement joins TRBV6-5 to TRBJ1-3; no reliable D call. Per germline, CDR1 MNHEY and CDR2 SVGAGI. Trimming took 6 bases from V and 2 from J, leaving 8 bases between them. The CDR3 is made up of 13 amino acids. DNA for the CDR3: TGTGCCAGCAGCTCGGGAACTGGAAACACCATATATTTT. This codes for CASSSGTGNTIYF.

The chain links TRBV9 to TRBJ2-3, with D unclear. V was clipped by 3 bases and J by 5 bases, with 16 bases between them. CDR1 is SGDLS, CDR2 YYNGEE, per germline. This CDR3 region has 15 residues. CDR3 in DNA: TGTGCCAGCAGCGCACCCTTCCCGGTTCTAGATACGCAGTATTTT. Its protein is CASSAPFPVLDTQYF. Supplemented by reference TRBV9 and TRBJ2-3, the full variable domain reads DSGVTQTPKHLITATGQRVTLRCSPRSGDLSVYWYQQSLDQGLQFLIQYYNGEERAKGNILERFSAQQFPDLHSELNLSSLELGDSALYFCASSAPFPVLDTQYFGPGTRLTVL.

The chain combines TRBV4-1 with TRBJ1-4; the D is unclear. V was clipped by 0 bases and J by 1 base, with 15 bases between them. There are 18 residues in the CDR3. From germline, CDR1 is MGHRA and CDR2 YSYEKL. The CDR3 reads CASSQDIWQARTNEKLFF. The CDR3 DNA sequence: TGCGCCAGCAGCCAAGACATTTGGCAGGCGAGAACTAATGAAAAACTGTTTTTT.

The rearrangement links TRBV5-1 to TRBJ1-1; 7 positions match TRBD1. Germline-derived CDR1 and CDR2 are SGHRS and YFSETQ. After removal of 3 bases from V and 0 bases from J, the junction contained 8 bases not matched to a gene. The CDR3 contains 16 residues. The CDR3 bases are TGCGCCAGCAGCTACCGGACAGGCCCTATGAACACTGAAGCTTTCTTT. As protein: CASSYRTGPMNTEAFF.

This clone has a single count. This chain links TRBV9 with TRBJ2-7, with TRBD2 as a possible D gene (6 bases). Germline V lookup: CDR1 SGDLS, CDR2 YYNGEE. Trimming pared 0 bases from V and 4 bases from J, leaving 11 bases between. The CDR3 loop spans 14 amino acids. CDR3 in amino acids: CASSVAGARYEQYF. CDR3 in DNA: TGTGCCAGCAGCGTAGCGGGAGCTAGGTACGAGCAGTACTTC.

The chain joins TRBV5-1 to TRBJ1-6; D is possibly TRBD1 (5 bases). Germline CDR1 reads SGHRS; CDR2 reads YFSETQ. V was shortened by 2 bases and J by 6 bases, with 9 bases between the two germline ends. This CDR3 is 14 amino acids long. The CDR3 spells CASSFRGSNSPLHF. The CDR3 DNA reads as TGCGCCAGCAGCTTTCGGGGGAGTAATTCACCCCTCCACTTT.

The V gene is TRBV23-1, the J gene TRBJ2-3; D is possibly TRBD1 (5 bases). TRBV23-1 is known as an ORF, though its function is uncertain. The CDR3 has 15 residues. The V and J ends lost 0 bases and 6 bases respectively, with 13 bases between them. The CDR3 coding sequence is TGCGCCAGCAGTCAATCGGAAGGGGCAGGTGATACGCAGTATTTT. Amino acid sequence: CASSQSEGAGDTQYF.